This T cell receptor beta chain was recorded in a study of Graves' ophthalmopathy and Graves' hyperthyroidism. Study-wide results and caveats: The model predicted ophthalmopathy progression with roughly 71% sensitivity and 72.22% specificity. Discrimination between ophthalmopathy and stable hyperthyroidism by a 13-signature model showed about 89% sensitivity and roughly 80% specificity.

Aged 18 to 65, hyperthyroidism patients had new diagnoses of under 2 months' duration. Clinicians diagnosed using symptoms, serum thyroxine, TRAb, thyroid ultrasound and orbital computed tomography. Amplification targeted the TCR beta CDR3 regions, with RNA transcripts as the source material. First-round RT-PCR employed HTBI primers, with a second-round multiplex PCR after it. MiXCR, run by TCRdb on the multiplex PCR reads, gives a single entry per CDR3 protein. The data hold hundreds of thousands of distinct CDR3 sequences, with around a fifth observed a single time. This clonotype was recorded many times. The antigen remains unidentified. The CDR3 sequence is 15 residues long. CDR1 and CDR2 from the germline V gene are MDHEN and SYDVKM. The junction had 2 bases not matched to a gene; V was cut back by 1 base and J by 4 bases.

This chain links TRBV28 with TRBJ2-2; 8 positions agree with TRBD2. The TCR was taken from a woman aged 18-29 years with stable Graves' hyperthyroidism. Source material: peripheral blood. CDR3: CASSLYGRATGELFF. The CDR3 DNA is TGTGCCAGCAGTTTATACGGGAGGGCCACCGGGGAGCTGTTTTTT. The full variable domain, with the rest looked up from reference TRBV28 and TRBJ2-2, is DVKVTQSSRYLVKRTGEKVFLECVQDMDHENMFWYRQDPGLGLRLIYFSYDVKMKEKGDIPEGYSVSREKKERFSLILESASTNQTSMYLCASSLYGRATGELFFGEGSRLTVL.